The rows below give T cell receptor beta chains drawn from one sample of a study of early T cells in non-severe SARS-CoV-2 infection. One entry per CDR3 protein, called by TCRdb with MiXCR from the 5' RACE reads. The repertoire holds some 36,000 distinct CDR3 sequences, with roughly 5.7% as singletons. Sequencing was carried out using whole blood. Receptors were obtained from an adult who was a healthcare worker with PCR-confirmed SARS-CoV-2 infection or an uninfected control (not recorded which). Each CDR3 is given without its conserved first and last residue. Some rows have no size entry. The others give once, few or many, or a class for an expanded clone.

cdr3_aa,j_call,cdr3_length,v_call,clone_size
SVLAGGPRETQY,TRBJ2-5,12,TRBV29-1,-
SFTAGIDYGYT,TRBJ1-2,11,TRBV29-1,-
ATSREASPGNTIY,TRBJ1-3,13,TRBV15,few
ASSPQGLAKNIQY,TRBJ2-4,13,TRBV18,-
ASSPSQETQY,TRBJ2-5,10,TRBV18,many
ASSQEWNTAYEQY,TRBJ2-7,13,TRBV4-3,few
ASRDRASTDTQY,TRBJ2-3,12,TRBV19,many
AILGTEGNTEAF,TRBJ1-1,12,TRBV10-3,many
ASSYGSGTEAF,TRBJ1-1,11,TRBV6-5,many
ASSSTGFDRVNSPLH,TRBJ1-6,15,TRBV28,many
ATSREGYEQY,TRBJ2-7,10,TRBV15,many
ASSTTGGTTNVLT,TRBJ2-6,13,TRBV28,medium-sized
ASSLFGGELF,TRBJ2-2,10,TRBV7-9,few
ASSPSHSGANVLT,TRBJ2-6,13,TRBV6-2/TRBV6-3,-